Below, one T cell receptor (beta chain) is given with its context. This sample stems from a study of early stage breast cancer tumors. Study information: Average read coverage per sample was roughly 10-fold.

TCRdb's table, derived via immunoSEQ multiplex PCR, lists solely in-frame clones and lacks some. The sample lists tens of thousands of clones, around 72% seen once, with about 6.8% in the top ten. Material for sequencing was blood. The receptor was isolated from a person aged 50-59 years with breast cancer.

The CDR3 DNA reads TGTGCCAGCAGCTTATCATCGACGGACAGGTTCAATGAGCAGTTCTTC. This translates into CASSLSSTDRFNEQFF. V gene TRBV7-2 combines with J gene TRBJ2-1; 7 nucleotides agree with TRBD1. Unmatched junction bases numbered 10, after V lost 2 bases and J lost 6 bases. Germline V lookup: CDR1 SGHTA, CDR2 FQGNSA. The CDR3 length is 16 residues.